These T cell receptor beta chains were read from a single sample in a study of blood T cell repertoires in COVID-19. The assay was immunoSEQ multiplex PCR, and TCRdb's table has in-frame clones only and misses some. The table has about 78,000 clones, around 77% seen once. The sequenced material came from peripheral blood. The source of these receptors is a human donor in a cohort sampled during active COVID-19. Both conserved end residues are part of each CDR3. D genes are given only for firm matches. Clone size is not always given. Where it is, it says once, few, many or a class for expanded clones.

j_call clone_size d_call v_call cdr3_nt cdr3_aa
TRBJ2-3 NA TRBD1 TRBV2 TGTGCCAGCAGCTACGACAGGGGAACAGATACGCAGTATTTT CASSYDRGTDTQYF
TRBJ2-1 few NA TRBV2 TGTGCCAGCAGTCGAAGAGTCTCGGGGGAGGTAAATGAGCAGTTCTTC CASSRRVSGEVNEQFF
TRBJ2-7 once NA TRBV9 TGTGCCAGCAGCGTAGTTCGGGGCTACGAGCAGTACTTC CASSVVRGYEQYF
TRBJ2-1 NA NA TRBV7-8 TGTGCCAGCAGCCAGTCTACGGGCTACAATGAGCAGTTCTTC CASSQSTGYNEQFF
TRBJ2-6 NA TRBD1 TRBV3-1/TRBV3-2 TGTGCCAGCAGTTATAGGACAGGATCAGGGGCCAACGTCCTGACTTTC CASSYRTGSGANVLTF
TRBJ1-1 few TRBD1 TRBV9 TGTGCCAGCAACTCGCAGGGGGCTGGCACTGAAGCTTTCTTT CASNSQGAGTEAFF
TRBJ2-5 few TRBD2 TRBV3-1/TRBV3-2 TGTGCCAGCAGCCTTGGACTAGAAGCAAGAGAGACCCAGTACTTC CASSLGLEARETQYF
TRBJ1-1 NA NA TRBV19 TGTGCCAGTAGTCCCCGGGGACAGAACACTGAAGCTTTCTTT CASSPRGQNTEAFF
TRBJ2-5 NA NA TRBV7-9 TGTGCCAGCAGCTTCCAGGGAAATTTCCAAGAGACCCAGTACTTC CASSFQGNFQETQYF
TRBJ1-5 NA NA TRBV7-6 TGTGCCAGCAGCTTAGGGGGCAGGGTGGGCCAGCCCCAGCATTTT CASSLGGRVGQPQHF
TRBJ1-2 NA NA TRBV6-5 TGTGCCAGCAGTCTAAGGGGCTCTTGGGTCTATGGCTACACCTTC CASSLRGSWVYGYTF
TRBJ1-2 NA NA TRBV18 TGTGCCAGCTCAGGGGACTTAAACTATGGCTACACCTTC CASSGDLNYGYTF
TRBJ1-1 NA NA TRBV6-5 TGTGCCAGCAGGAGGACAGCGATGAACACTGAAGCTTTCTTT CASRRTAMNTEAFF
TRBJ2-7 NA TRBD1 TRBV14 TGTGCCAGCGACAGGGTTAATACCGAGCAGTACTTC CASDRVNTEQYF
TRBJ1-5 few NA TRBV5-1 TGCGCCAGCAGCTTAGAGGGGGGGAATCAGCCCCAGCATTTT CASSLEGGNQPQHF
TRBJ2-7 NA NA TRBV5-1 TGCGCCAGCAGGGGTCAGGGGCTTTCCTACGAGCAGTACTTC CASRGQGLSYEQYF
TRBJ1-3 few TRBD1 TRBV4-1 TGCGCCGGACAGGGCTTTGGAAACACCATATATTTT CAGQGFGNTIYF
TRBJ1-1 NA NA TRBV30 TGTGCCTGGAGTGCCGGGTGGACTGAAGCTTTCTTT CAWSAGWTEAFF
TRBJ2-7 few NA TRBV10-1 TGCGCCAGCAGTCCCGATCCACAGGGCCGCTACGAGCAGTACTTC CASSPDPQGRYEQYF
TRBJ1-5 NA TRBD1 TRBV28 TGTGCCAGCACCGGACAGGGTTATAGCAATCAGCCCCAGCATTTT CASTGQGYSNQPQHF
TRBJ2-7 NA NA TRBV3-1/TRBV3-2 TGTGCCAGCAGCCAGTCGGAGTTCGAGCAGTACTTC CASSQSEFEQYF
TRBJ1-6 NA NA TRBV11-3 TGTGCCAGCAGCTTAGCAGGTTCTAATTCACCCCTCCACTTT CASSLAGSNSPLHF
TRBJ2-7 NA NA TRBV5-1 TGCGCCAGCAGCTTGAGAGGCAGTCCCTACGAGCAGTACTTC CASSLRGSPYEQYF
TRBJ2-1 few NA TRBV15 TGTGCCACCAGCAGACCCAGGGACACTTTCTACAATGAGCAGTTCTTC CATSRPRDTFYNEQFF
TRBJ2-7 NA NA TRBV6-2/TRBV6-3 TGTGCCAGCAGTATACGGGATTCCTACGAGCAGTACTTC CASSIRDSYEQYF
TRBJ2-7 NA TRBD1 TRBV6-5 TGTGCCAGCAGTTCATACCGGGACAGGCACCTCGAGCAGTACTTC CASSSYRDRHLEQYF
TRBJ1-6 NA NA TRBV4-3 TGCGCCAGCAGCCAAGACAGGGAAATAGATTCACCCCTCCACTTT CASSQDREIDSPLHF
TRBJ1-2 once TRBD1 TRBV9 TGTGCCAGCAGCGTAGACCTATGGGACAGACGGAACTATGGCTACACCTTC CASSVDLWDRRNYGYTF
TRBJ2-7 NA TRBD2 TRBV5-1 TGCGCCAGCAGCTTGGCGGGGGGTATCTACGAGCAGTACTTC CASSLAGGIYEQYF
TRBJ1-2 NA NA TRBV6-5 TGTGCCAGCAGGAGGTCCGTCAACTATGGCTACACCTTC CASRRSVNYGYTF
TRBJ2-1 NA TRBD2 TRBV5-1 TGCGCCAGCAGCTCCGGGACTACCACCTACAATGAGCAGTTCTTC CASSSGTTTYNEQFF
TRBJ2-5 NA TRBD2 TRBV4-3 TGCGCCAGCAGCCAGTCCCCCGTCCCACTAGCGGGGGGGGAGAAAGAGACCCAGTACTTC CASSQSPVPLAGGEKETQYF
TRBJ2-1 NA TRBD2 TRBV7-9 TGTGCCAGCAGCTTTGGGGATAGCGGGGCTTACAATGAGCAGTTCTTC CASSFGDSGAYNEQFF
TRBJ1-4 once NA TRBV3-1/TRBV3-2 TGTGCCAGCAGCCAAATGAGGCCCCTCGAAAAACTGTTTTTT CASSQMRPLEKLFF
TRBJ2-2 few NA TRBV7-2 TGTGCCAGCAGCGCCGGCGGGGAGCTGTTTTTT CASSAGGELFF
TRBJ1-5 NA TRBD1 TRBV2 TGTGCCAGCGGCGACAGGGGGCATCAGCCCCAGCATTTT CASGDRGHQPQHF
TRBJ2-5 NA NA TRBV18 TGTGCCAGCTCACCAATTGACACGCAAGAGACCCAGTACTTC CASSPIDTQETQYF
TRBJ1-6 few NA TRBV5-5 TGTGCCAGCAGCTCCCAGGACGGGGTTCCGATCCTCCACTTT CASSSQDGVPILHF
TRBJ2-5 NA NA TRBV6-5 TGTGCCAGCAGCCGAGGTCACGGGACCCAGTACTTC CASSRGHGTQYF
TRBJ2-1 NA TRBD2 TRBV5-8 TGTGCCAGCAGCTCCCGGGGGGGGCCTGTCCACAATGAGCAGTTCTTC CASSSRGGPVHNEQFF
TRBJ2-7 NA NA TRBV7-9 TGTGCCAGCGGAGACGCTAGTACCTACGAGCAGTACTTC CASGDASTYEQYF
TRBJ1-1 once TRBD1 TRBV3-1/TRBV3-2 TGTGCCAGCAGAGGGACAGGGGGTAGGACTGAAGCTTTCTTT CASRGTGGRTEAFF
TRBJ1-5 NA NA TRBV19 TGTGCCAGTAGCACCCCGACAGTTAGCAATCAGCCCCAGCATTTT CASSTPTVSNQPQHF
TRBJ2-3 NA NA TRBV2 TGTGCCAGCATCCTGGGCGATACGCAGTATTTT CASILGDTQYF
TRBJ2-7 NA TRBD1 TRBV2 TGTGCCAGCAGTGCGGGACAGGAATACGAGCAGTACTTC CASSAGQEYEQYF
TRBJ1-5 NA TRBD1 TRBV30 TGTGCCTGGATAGGGGACAGAAGCAATCAGCCCCAGCATTTT CAWIGDRSNQPQHF
TRBJ1-1 NA NA TRBV3-1/TRBV3-2 TGTGCCAGCAGCCGACAGAGGAACACTGAAGCTTTCTTT CASSRQRNTEAFF
TRBJ2-1 NA NA TRBV27 TGTGCCAGCAAATTTTCTACAGGGCGCTACTACAATGAGCAGTTCTTC CASKFSTGRYYNEQFF
TRBJ2-7 few NA TRBV27 TGTGCCAGCAGTTTAGCCCAGACCTACGAGCAGTACTTC CASSLAQTYEQYF
TRBJ2-3 NA TRBD2 TRBV7-2 TGTGCCAGCAGCTACACCCCGGGAGGCGGGGATACGCAGTATTTT CASSYTPGGGDTQYF
TRBJ1-5 once NA TRBV4-3 TGCGCCAGCAGCCAAGATCTCAGGGGAGATCAGCCCCAGCATTTT CASSQDLRGDQPQHF
TRBJ1-1 NA TRBD1 TRBV15 TGTGCCACCAGCAGAGACTGGACAGGGCTCACTGAAGCTTTCTTT CATSRDWTGLTEAFF
TRBJ2-7 NA TRBD1 TRBV5-1 TGCGCCAGCAGCCCTTGGACAGGGGCCTCCTACGAGCAGTACTTC CASSPWTGASYEQYF